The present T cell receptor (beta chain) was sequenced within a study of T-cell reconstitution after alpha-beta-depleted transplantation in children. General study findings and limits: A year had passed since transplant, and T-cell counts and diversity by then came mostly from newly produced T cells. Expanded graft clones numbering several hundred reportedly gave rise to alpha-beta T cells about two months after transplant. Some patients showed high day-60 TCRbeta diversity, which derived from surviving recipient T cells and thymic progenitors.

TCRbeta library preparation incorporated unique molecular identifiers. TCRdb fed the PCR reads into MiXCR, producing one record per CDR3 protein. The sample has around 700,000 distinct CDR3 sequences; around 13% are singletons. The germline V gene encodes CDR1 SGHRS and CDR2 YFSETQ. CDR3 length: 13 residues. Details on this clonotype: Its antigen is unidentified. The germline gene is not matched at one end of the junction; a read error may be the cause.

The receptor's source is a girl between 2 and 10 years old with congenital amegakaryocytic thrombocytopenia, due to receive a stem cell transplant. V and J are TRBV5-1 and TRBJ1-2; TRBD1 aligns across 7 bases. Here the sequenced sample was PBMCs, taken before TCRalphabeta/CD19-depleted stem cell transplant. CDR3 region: CASSLGTEYGYPF. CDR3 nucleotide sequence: TGCGCCAGCAGCTTAGGGACAGAGTATGGCTACCCCTTC.